The sequence of this T cell receptor (beta chain) was determined in a study of shared clonotypes between healthy human individuals. With 0 bases removed from V and 2 bases from J, the gap between germline ends came to 20 bases. Germline V CDR1 and CDR2: MGHRA, YSYEKL. CDR3 length: 20 amino acids. Study results and caveats: Unshared clonotypes carried lower generation probabilities than those common to all four donors. Naive subsets tended to show greater estimated richness than memory subsets.

Source study methods: Junction-only immunoSEQ data arrived without quality scores, meaning filtering differed. The method was immunoSEQ multiplex PCR; TCRdb's version includes in-frame clones alone and lacks a portion of them. D and trimming were read from the DNA, whereas the V and J calls and clone size are those reported in that table. The sample holds 2 million to 3 million clones, 85% to 95% seen once. Note on this clone: What it binds is unknown.

V is TRBV4-1 and J is TRBJ2-6; TRBD2 is a possible D gene (6 bases). This sequence originates from a man aged 18 to 30 in good health. The sample taken for sequencing was naive CD4+ T cells sorted from blood. Subset denoted: CD45RA+ positively selected. The CDR3 region is CASSQDPLGRRGAGANVLTF. In DNA form, the CDR3 reads TGCGCCAGCAGCCAAGATCCGCTCGGTCGGAGGGGAGCTGGGGCCAACGTCCTGACTTTC.